The T cell receptor beta chain described here comes from a study of cytomegalovirus exposure and HLA in healthy donors (dated by TCRdb to the late 2010s). With regard to the full study: In an earlier analysis of around 540 of the donors, about 270 Gb of sequence data and some 120 million unique TCR beta sequences from roughly 190 million T cells were reported. In a later analysis, previously published TCR beta repertoires from hundreds of donors were re-analyzed and high-resolution HLA genotyping was added so that TCR occurrence patterns could be studied. All discovery cohort repertoires had been generated on a single sequencing platform. Using immunosequencing, the study profiled T cell repertoires from 550 to 750 subjects and related those repertoires to cytomegalovirus serostatus. Donor age, sex, ethnicity and CMV serostatus were compiled together with the repertoire data. Among the roughly 390 genotyped donors, approximately 76% belonged to the genetic ancestry cluster associated with self-reported Caucasian donors. In an earlier analysis of a few hundred of the donors, high-throughput TCR beta sequencing was used to judge whether each TCR beta V gene segment behaved as functional or pseudogenic. HLA typing included class I and class II loci at four-digit resolution. In the later analysis, no new phenotypic data were used to find candidate immune exposures; instead, reliance was placed on TCR beta sequences and their occurrence across donors. The number of donors typed differed by locus, with 629-630 for A, B, C, DRB1 and DQB1, more than 500 for DQA1, 600 to 610 for DPA1, and around 430 for DPB1. The study aimed to test whether cataloging public T cell receptors could reveal signatures of past pathogen exposure. Among 350 to 400 genotyped donors of the cohort, an average of around 240,000 unique TCR beta nucleotide sequences were sequenced per donor, about a sixth of them non-productive. A separate validation cohort of 100 to 150 different subjects was used in addition to the roughly 700-subject first cohort. Roughly five DR-DQ haplotypes were handled as single units for association and clustering, since linkage in the cohort was strong. In a later genetic analysis, genome-wide SNP genotypes for about three fifths of the roughly 670 donors were used, and that subset was treated as a discovery cohort. An early release covering around 630 HLA-typed donors comprised approximately 300 gigabases of sequencing data and around 86 million unique TCR sequences. High-throughput TCR immunosequencing, statistical association of individual TCRs with disease status, and machine learning were combined to predict cytomegalovirus infection status.

General conclusions and limits of the study: In a later analysis, 15,000 to 20,000 TCR beta sequences were associated with specific HLA alleles at a false discovery rate of 0.05. An association between a missense DCLRE1C variant and V-gene and J-gene trimming of TCR beta chains was found in a later genetic analysis and replicated in an independent cohort. It was suggested by the authors that the approach could potentially be generalized to other disease states and immunological phenotypes. Most TCR sequences were observed very rarely across donors, whereas some public TCRs were present in many individuals. Assigning TCR associations to individual alleles was difficult when HLA alleles, especially DR and DQ, strongly co-occurred. The presence/absence analyses assumed that sequencing depth was roughly uniform across donors, and that assumption may not be true. A further reported finding was that TCR beta sequences accurately predicted the HLA-A and HLA-B alleles for most subjects in the first cohort. CMV serostatus was the only immune exposure information available for the cohort. Compared with the approximately 710-donor mean, donors in an Asian-associated ancestry cluster had fewer N-insertions in productive TCRs, according to a later genetic analysis. A cluster of highly shared sequence variants was judged likely to be a technical artifact of the sequencing pipeline. Linkage disequilibrium might explain the correlated functional status among segregating V segments, but an unknown experimental factor could not be excluded. The classifier was reported to diagnose cytomegalovirus status with high specificity and sensitivity in both the original cohort and the validation cohort. The cohort was sequenced for TCR beta chains only, and without alpha or paired-chain data the features that could be detected were limited. In a later analysis, most CMV-associated TCR beta chains were found to appear HLA-restricted, with HLA associations seemingly driven largely by CMV exposure. Broadly in line with IMGT annotations, most TCR beta V segments showed up in productive rearrangements about 87% or about 30% of the time in an earlier analysis of under 700 of the donors. A later analysis found that HLA-associated TCR beta chains were more clonally expanded and had lower generation probabilities than equally common non-associated chains. In a later analysis, the rate of TCR association differed among HLA loci, with DRB1 alleles having the most associated TCRs and HLA-C alleles having the fewest. Because HLA typing was unavailable for some donors at each locus, only the typed subset was used in association tests. A few of the identified cytomegalovirus-associated TCR beta chains were confirmed in vitro to be specific for cytomegalovirus antigens. Fewer than 20 rarely observed V segments, including chromosome 9 orphons, were excluded from the earlier analysis of about 500 of the donors because counts were too low. A total of 150 to 200 TCR beta chains were listed by the study as associated with cytomegalovirus. Several of the top co-occurrence clusters appeared to be linked to parvovirus B19, influenza, CMV and Epstein-Barr virus, according to a later analysis.

This clone has only one observation. The specificity of this receptor is unknown. There are no base qualities to consult, and no much larger clone falls within one base. Libraries were made using the immunoSEQ multiplex PCR assay. A mixture of 60 forward primers for TCR Vbeta segments and 13 reverse primers for TCR Jbeta segments was used in the multiplex PCR. A multiplex PCR assay on genomic DNA amplified the CDR3 region of rearranged TCR beta genes. The amplified TCR beta libraries were sequenced on the Illumina HiSeq System as 87-base-pair reads. As for the original processing: In a later analysis, 80 million or so unique TCR beta chains were counted across the 500 to 700 repertoires, and roughly 11 million of these chains were shared by at least two donors. Raw reads were error-corrected and collapsed into unique sequences by a nearest-neighbor algorithm in which closely related sequences were merged to remove PCR and sequencing errors. CDR3 sequences were aligned to IMGT reference sequences to assign V, D and J gene segments. For a sequence to be retained, a match of at least six nucleotides was required to both a V gene segment and a J gene segment. A rearrangement was called productive if the CDR3 had no stop codons and remained in frame with V and J, and every other rearrangement was called non-productive. Following IMGT convention, CDR3 was defined as the stretch from the second conserved V-encoded cysteine to the conserved J-encoded phenylalanine. The earlier analysis of about 640 of the donors excluded any sequence lacking an unambiguous match to a single V gene segment. In an earlier analysis of approximately 610 of the donors, V segments were called functional above 56.7% productive rearrangements and were called segregating when the between-donor standard deviation exceeded 5%. A statistical classification framework was built for diagnosing cytomegalovirus status from the catalog of TCR beta chain sequences. In a later analysis, TCR nucleotide sequences were compared against IMGT/GENE-DB human TR gene sequences so that V and J genes could be assigned. A later analysis assigned CDR3 sequences and most-parsimonious VDJ recombination scenarios with the TCRdist pipeline. In a later analysis, every TCR beta chain was defined by the combination of its CDR3 amino acid sequence and its V-gene family, and reads without a unique V-gene family were dropped. As a way to deal with suspected cross-contamination and a sequencing artifact, a later analysis dropped 450 to 700 nucleotide sequences that were highly shared and had low generation probability. For each public chain, a later analysis derived a clonal expansion index from normalized ranks of inferred template counts within each repertoire. A later analysis computed generation probabilities with a VDJ recombination model fitted to out-of-frame rearrangements, and checked the results against IGoR. In a later analysis, TCR-TCR, TCR-HLA and TCR-CMV co-occurrence was scored with hypergeometric tests, and a repertoire-size bias correction was applied to TCR pairs. False discovery rates were estimated in a later analysis by permuting HLA or CMV assignments 20 times. In a later analysis, co-occurring TCRs were grouped using DBSCAN, with TCRdist sequence similarity added in when clustering inside HLA-allele-positive subsets. Repertoires with fewer than 30,000 or more than 120,000 public chains, plus five repertoires with anomalous nucleotide sharing, were excluded from co-occurrence clustering. TCRdb carries this immuneACCESS record with in-frame sequences only. Its versions omit some clonotypes, under half of them owing to an unresolved V gene in the studies checked, with the rest unexplained. D and trimming were read from the DNA, whereas the V and J calls and clone size are those reported in that table. The sample table contains roughly 160,000 clones; only one count was recorded for about 80% of them. Together, the top ten hold approximately 3.7% of the sample.

The cohort was made up of approximately 670 healthy bone marrow donors. At the time of sampling, all cohort members were nominally healthy, though unrecorded immune exposures were likely present. The donor tested CMV seropositive and was one of the 289 seropositive cohort members. Each donor provided a peripheral blood sample, and peripheral blood mononuclear cells were used for TCR beta sequencing. Genomic DNA was extracted from the blood cell samples with the Qiagen DNeasy Blood Extraction Kit. The clonotype was recovered from a man aged 30-40 years in good health and CMV-seropositive. Sequencing was carried out using PBMCs.

The bases are TGTGCCAGCAGTCCGACTAGCGGGGGCACAGATACGCAGTATTTT. Its protein is CASSPTSGGTDTQYF. The rearrangement joined TRBV6-4 to TRBJ2-3, with 11 junctional bases fitting TRBD2. CDR1 and CDR2 are drawn from the germline V gene: MRHNA, SNTAGT. For this chain, trimming is 5 bases at the V end and 1 base at the J end, and the number of junction bases without a gene match is 2. Its CDR3 holds 15 amino acids, cysteine through phenylalanine. Only the CDR3 DNA is retained, 45 bases long and in frame from the first base.